The clone carrying this T cell receptor (beta chain) has at least ten counts. The antigen remains undetermined. The record originates from a study of beta chain features in type 1 diabetes. Study-level information: All of the samples together had roughly 98 million sorted cells examined.

The CDR3 is made up of 12 amino acids. Trimming removed 3 bases at V and 3 bases at J, with 5 bases between. Germline V gene sequence: CDR1 KGHSY, CDR2 FQNENV. Study observations and caveats: Patients with Type 1 diabetes showed moderately but significantly shorter TCRB CDR3s in all four CD4+ subsets. Researchers cautioned that cDNA sequencing could over-represent cells with high TCR expression.

Markers CD45RO/CCR7/CD25/CD127/CD95/CD27 served to sort CD4+ naive, central memory, regulatory and stem cell-like memory cells. Sequencing targeted expressed TCRB transcripts, as all isolated RNA had been reverse transcribed. Generated by immunoSEQ multiplex PCR, the TCRdb table keeps only in-frame clones and is missing some. The sample has almost 350,000 clones, around 9% seen once. The sample consisted of central memory CD4+ T cells from blood. This clonotype originated in a man aged 25-45 years with type 1 diabetes. The rearrangement joins TRBV16 to TRBJ2-5, with a possible D match to TRBD1 (5 bases). CDR3 sequence: CASSQDKETQYF. CDR3 bases: TGTGCCAGCAGCCAGGACAAAGAGACCCAGTACTTC.